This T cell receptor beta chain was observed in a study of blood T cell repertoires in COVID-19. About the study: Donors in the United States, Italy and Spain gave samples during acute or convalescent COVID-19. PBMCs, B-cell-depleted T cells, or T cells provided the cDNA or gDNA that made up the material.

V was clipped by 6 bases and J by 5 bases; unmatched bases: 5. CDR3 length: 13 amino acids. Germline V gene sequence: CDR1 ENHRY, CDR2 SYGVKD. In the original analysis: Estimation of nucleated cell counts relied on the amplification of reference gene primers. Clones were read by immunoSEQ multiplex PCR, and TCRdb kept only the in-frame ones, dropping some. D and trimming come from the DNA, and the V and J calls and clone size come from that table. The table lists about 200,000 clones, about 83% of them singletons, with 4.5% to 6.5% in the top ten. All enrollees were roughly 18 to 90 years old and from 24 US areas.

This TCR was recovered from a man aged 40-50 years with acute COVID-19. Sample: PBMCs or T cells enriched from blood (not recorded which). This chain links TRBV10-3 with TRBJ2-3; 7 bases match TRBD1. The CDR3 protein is CAIRTTGIDTQYF. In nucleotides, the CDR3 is TGTGCCATCAGAACGACAGGGATAGATACGCAGTATTTT.